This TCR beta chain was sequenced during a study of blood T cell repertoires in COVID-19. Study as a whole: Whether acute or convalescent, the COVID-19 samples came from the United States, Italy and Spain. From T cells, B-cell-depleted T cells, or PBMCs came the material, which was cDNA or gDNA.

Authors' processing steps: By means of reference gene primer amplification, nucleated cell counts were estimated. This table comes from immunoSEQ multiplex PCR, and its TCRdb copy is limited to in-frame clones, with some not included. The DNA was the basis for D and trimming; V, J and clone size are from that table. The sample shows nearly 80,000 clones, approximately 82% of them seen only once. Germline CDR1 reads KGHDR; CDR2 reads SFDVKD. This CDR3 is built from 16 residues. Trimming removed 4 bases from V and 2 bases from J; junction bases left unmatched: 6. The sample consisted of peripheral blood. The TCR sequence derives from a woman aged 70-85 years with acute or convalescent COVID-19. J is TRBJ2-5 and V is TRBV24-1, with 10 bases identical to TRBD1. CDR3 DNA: TGTGCCACCAGTGAGGCCCGGACAGGGGGGCAAGAGACCCAGTACTTC. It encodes CATSEARTGGQETQYF.